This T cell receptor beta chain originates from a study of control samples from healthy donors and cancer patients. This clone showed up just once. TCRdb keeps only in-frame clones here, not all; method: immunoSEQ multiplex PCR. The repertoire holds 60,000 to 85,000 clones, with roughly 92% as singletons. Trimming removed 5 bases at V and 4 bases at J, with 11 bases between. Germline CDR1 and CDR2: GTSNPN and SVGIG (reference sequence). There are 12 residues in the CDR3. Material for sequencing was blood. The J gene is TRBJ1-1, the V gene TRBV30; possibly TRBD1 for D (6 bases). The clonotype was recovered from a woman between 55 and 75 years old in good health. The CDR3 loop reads CAWGNRATEAFF. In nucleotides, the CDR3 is TGTGCCTGGGGTAACAGGGCCACTGAAGCTTTCTTT.